A selection of T cell receptor beta chains follows, all from one sample in a study of T cell responses to AZD1222 COVID-19 vaccine. The method was immunoSEQ multiplex PCR; TCRdb's version includes in-frame clones alone and lacks a portion of them. The sample shows about 130,000 clones, roughly 87% of them seen only once. This specimen consisted of peripheral blood, obtained 28 days after the second AZD1222 dose. These receptor sequences come from an adult who received the AZD1222 COVID-19 vaccine. The CDR3 runs from the conserved cysteine through the conserved F or W. Only some rows state a clone size, as once, few, many or a class for expanded clones.

clone_size v_call cdr3_aa
. TRBV24-1 CATSRGGAANTGELFF
. TRBV6-5 CASSYGGGELFF
. TRBV7-9 CASSLWARGTNTEAFF
. TRBV11-2 CASSVAGGGAFF
. TRBV19 CASSITLMAGELFF
. TRBV29-1 CSVTGSTNYGYTF
once TRBV2 CASNSGHDRDNEQFF
. TRBV2 CASSALGAADTQYF
. TRBV12-3/TRBV12-4 CASSLGWQGAQYF
. TRBV6-5 CASSYSTGDNEQYF
. TRBV25-1 CASRAFGTSEAFF
. TRBV2 CASLLGTSAYEQYF
. TRBV6-5 CATKGDRGYEQYF
. TRBV7-9 CASSWGQGRSFGELFF
. TRBV7-9 CASSLDGDYEQYF
few TRBV11-2 CASSALMGQGYYEQYF
. TRBV11-2 CASSVTEAFYGYTF
. TRBV2 CASSEWQLSGNTIYF
. TRBV14 CASSQHQAGDSPLHF
. TRBV5-1 CASSPLGGNSYEQYF
. TRBV5-1 CASSLGVAGGPDTQYF
. TRBV19 CASSIALADYNEQFF
. TRBV6-2/TRBV6-3 CASSGLRTGGFAYEQYF
. TRBV7-9 CASSLGAYLADTQYF
. TRBV15 CATSRDGRDQPQHF
. TRBV6-1 CASSEGIPNQPQHF
. TRBV2 CASSETLSRAFF
once TRBV2 CASLLLADTGELFF
once TRBV6-4 CASSDSYLDRGNTEAFF
. TRBV19 CATSPPGGVDQPQHF
. TRBV27 CASRWTENYGYTF
. TRBV30 CAWSLTGFTGNTIYF
. TRBV27 CASSFRAADTQYF
. TRBV7-6 CASSPQPGGEYRGNEKLFF
. TRBV7-2 CASSLDLGSTDGYTF
few TRBV7-9 CASSPLSEGGYTF
. TRBV7-2 CASSPGQGIFTEAFF
. TRBV18 CASSPQNRVNSPLHF
once TRBV4-3 CASSQFAAQALTATQYF
. TRBV9 CASSETGVREKLFF
. TRBV7-9 CASSLSENQAFF
. TRBV29-1 CSGKDGTGDTEAFF
. TRBV27 CASSSNGQVGTNEKLFF
. TRBV30 CAWGQKVETQYF
. TRBV7-9 CASSSDGNNSPLHF